This record looks at one TCR beta chain sequence and its context. The target of this receptor is not known. Base-call qualities are not available, and no considerably larger clone is one nucleotide away. For survey sequencing, tumor libraries mostly used about 5 ug of input genomic DNA, with two replicates for each sample. TCRbeta libraries were prepared with the immunoSEQ hsTCRbeta kit according to the manufacturer's instructions. Sequencing of the completed libraries took place using an Illumina NovaSeq 6000 S4 flow cell after they had been pooled to around 3 nM. Per the authors' processing: Raw data preprocessing and quality control were performed with the immunoSEQ Analyzer. The analysis was restricted to productive rearrangements, with each unique CDR3 amino acid sequence defining a clonotype. Repertoire clonality was estimated as the Gini-Simpson index, which was computed with the R package tcR. Student's t test was used to compare Gini indices, and Pearson correlation was used to assess associations with tumor size change. The immuneACCESS repertoire file appears here via TCRdb, limited to in-frame rearrangements. These files lack a portion of the clones; in checked studies, under half of the deficit traces to unresolved V genes, and the cause of the others is not known. From that table come the V and J calls and clone size; the DNA was used to work out D and trimming. The sample table shows around 15,000 clones, and around 36% are seen once. Roughly two fifths of the sample goes to the ten largest clones.

This specimen's time point label, interpreted: after neoadjuvant nivolumab, at surgical resection. The patients had newly diagnosed stage II-IVA oral cavity squamous cell carcinoma and had not received any prior systemic or radiation treatment. The cohort was composed of patients with HPV-negative, locally advanced oral cavity squamous cell carcinoma. The samples were drawn from a longitudinal correlative study tied to a single-arm phase II trial testing neoadjuvant nivolumab in oral cavity squamous cell carcinoma. Genomic DNA-based TCRbeta sequencing was performed on subject-matched pre- and post-treatment PBMCs and tumors from three responders and three non-responders. For tumor tissue, genomic DNA extraction relied on the Maxwell RSC DNA from Tissue kit. The germline V gene supplies CDR1 MDHEN and CDR2 SYDVKM. V is reduced by 6 bases and J by 3 bases, leaving a spacing of 9 bases between them. The cysteine opens and the phenylalanine closes a CDR3 of 13 amino acids. The read is trimmed to its CDR3 DNA, 39 bases read in frame from base 1.

This sample was taken from a study of neoadjuvant anti-PD-1 for oral cavity cancer (dated by TCRdb to the early 2020s). At the level of the whole study: Patients mostly received three to four biweekly doses of nivolumab at 3 mg/kg before curative-intent surgical resection. There were 12 to 13 patients in the parent correlative cohort, and the response rate was around 30%. Under RECIST 1.1, a patient counted as a responder if showing complete response, partial response or stable disease, and as a non-responder if showing progression. Patients who did not progress were given a fourth nivolumab dose at about day 43 and had definitive surgical resection on days 50-56. Study-level results and caveats: Larger post-treatment sizes of preexisting intratumoral clones correlated with greater tumor shrinkage, suggesting expansion of preexisting clones contributed to response. Higher pretreatment blood Treg/Th17 ratios correlated with higher pretreatment blood TCRbeta clonality and lower post-treatment tumor TCRbeta clonality. TCR analyses included only a few patients per response group, and the authors called for larger cohorts for validation.

The chain couples TRBV28 to TRBJ2-1; the D gene is perhaps TRBD1, from 5 matching bases. This receptor was obtained from a person aged 35-79 years with oral cavity squamous cell carcinoma. The sample was tumor tissue, taken after nivolumab (anti-PD-1) treatment. The DNA sequence is given as TGTGCCAGCAGCCCGACAGACTACAATGAGCAGTTCTTC. Translated, it gives CASSPTDYNEQFF. The full variable domain, completed from the reference TRBV28 and TRBJ2-1 proteins outside the CDR3, reads DVKVTQSSRYLVKRTGEKVFLECVQDMDHENMFWYRQDPGLGLRLIYFSYDVKMKEKGDIPEGYSVSREKKERFSLILESASTNQTSMYLCASSPTDYNEQFFGPGTRLTVL.